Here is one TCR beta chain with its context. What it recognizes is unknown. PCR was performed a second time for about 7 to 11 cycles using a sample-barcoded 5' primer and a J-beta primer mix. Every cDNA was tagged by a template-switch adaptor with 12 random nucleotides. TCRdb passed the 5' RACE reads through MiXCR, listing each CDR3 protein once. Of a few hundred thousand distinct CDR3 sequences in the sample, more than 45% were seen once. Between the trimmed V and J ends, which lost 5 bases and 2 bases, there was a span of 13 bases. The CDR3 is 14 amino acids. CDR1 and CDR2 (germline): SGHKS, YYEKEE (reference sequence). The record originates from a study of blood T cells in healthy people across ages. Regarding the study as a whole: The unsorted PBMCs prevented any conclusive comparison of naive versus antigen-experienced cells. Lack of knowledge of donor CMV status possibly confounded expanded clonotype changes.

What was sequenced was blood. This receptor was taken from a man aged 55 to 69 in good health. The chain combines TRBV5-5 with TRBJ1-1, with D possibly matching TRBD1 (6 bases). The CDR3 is CASSRTGSNTEAFF. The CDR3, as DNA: TGTGCCAGCAGTCGTACAGGGTCAAACACTGAAGCTTTCTTT.